This TCR beta chain appears in the sequencing data of a study of T cell repertoires in cytomegalovirus infection. Study in general: CMV infection and matching HLA type were both indicated by public TCR beta signatures.

This clonotype came up a few times. Its antigen remains unidentified. TCRdb recomputed calls from the reads with MiXCR, one row per CDR3 protein. The sample holds about 770,000 distinct CDR3 sequences, about 27% seen once. The sequenced sample was cultured CD8+ T cells from PBMCs, obtained from culture after CMV antigen stimulation. This clonotype originated in a human donor in good health (CMV status not recorded). Some clones in this sample may be carry-over from other donors' samples.

CDR3 nucleotide sequence: TGTGCCAGCAGTCAACCGGGACGCAATCAGCCCCAGCATTTT. Translation: CASSQPGRNQPQHF. J is TRBJ1-5 and V is TRBV12-3 or TRBV12-4; D may be TRBD1 (5 bases). This CDR3 comprises 14 residues. Trimming shortened V by 5 bases and J by 2 bases, and 10 bases separated the two germline ends.